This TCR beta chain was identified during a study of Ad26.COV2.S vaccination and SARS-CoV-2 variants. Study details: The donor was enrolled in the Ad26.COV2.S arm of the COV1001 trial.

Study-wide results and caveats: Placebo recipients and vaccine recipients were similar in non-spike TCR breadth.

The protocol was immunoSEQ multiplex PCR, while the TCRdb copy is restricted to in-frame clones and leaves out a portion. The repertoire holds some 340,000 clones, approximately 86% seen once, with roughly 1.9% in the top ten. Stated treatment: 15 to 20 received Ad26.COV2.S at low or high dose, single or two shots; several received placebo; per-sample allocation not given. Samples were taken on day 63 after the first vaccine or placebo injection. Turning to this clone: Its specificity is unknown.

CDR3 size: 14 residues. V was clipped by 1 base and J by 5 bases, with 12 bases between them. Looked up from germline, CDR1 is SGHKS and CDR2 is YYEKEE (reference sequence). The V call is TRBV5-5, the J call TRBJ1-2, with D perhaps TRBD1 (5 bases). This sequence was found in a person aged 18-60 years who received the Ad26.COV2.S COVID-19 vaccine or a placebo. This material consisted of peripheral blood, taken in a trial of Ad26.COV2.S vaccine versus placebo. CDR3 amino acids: CASSLQGEGYGYTF. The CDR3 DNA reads TGTGCCAGCAGCTTGCAAGGGGAGGGGTATGGCTACACCTTC.